The subject of this entry is one TCR beta chain. Time point defined: blood 4 weeks post-SBRT, at nephrectomy. Documented treatment: 15 Gy SBRT to primary tumor, nephrectomy 4 weeks later. Nephrectomy followed 15 Gy stereotactic body radiation by 4 weeks. The patient's renal cell carcinoma had clear cell pathology. Measured with immunoSEQ multiplex PCR; TCRdb has only the in-frame clones, and not every one. The table records some 100,000 clones, around 83% of them present only once. The germline V gene has CDR1 SGHRS and CDR2 YFSETQ. The CDR3 spans 13 residues. J lost 8 bases, V lost 5 bases, and 6 bases had no gene match. The data were taken from a study of radiation and T cells in renal cell carcinoma.

This specimen was blood, taken from a patient whose treatment included radiotherapy and nephrectomy. The clonotype was recovered from a man aged 55 to 70 with renal cell carcinoma. This chain joins TRBV5-1 and TRBJ1-2; 10 nucleotides agree with TRBD1. In DNA, the CDR3 is TGCGCCAGCAGTTCGACAGGGGGCAAAGGCTACACCTTC. This encodes CASSSTGGKGYTF.